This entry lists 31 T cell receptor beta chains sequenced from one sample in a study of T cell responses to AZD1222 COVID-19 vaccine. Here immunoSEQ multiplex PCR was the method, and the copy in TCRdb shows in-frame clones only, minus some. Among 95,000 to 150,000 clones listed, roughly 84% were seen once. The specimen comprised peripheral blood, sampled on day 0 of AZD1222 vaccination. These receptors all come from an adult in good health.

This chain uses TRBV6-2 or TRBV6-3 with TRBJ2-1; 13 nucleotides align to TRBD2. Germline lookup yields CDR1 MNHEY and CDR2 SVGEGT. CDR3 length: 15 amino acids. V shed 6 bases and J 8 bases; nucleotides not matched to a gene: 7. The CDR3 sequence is CASSTLAGGPYEQFF. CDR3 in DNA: TGTGCCAGCAGCACACTAGCGGGGGGGCCTTATGAGCAGTTCTTC.

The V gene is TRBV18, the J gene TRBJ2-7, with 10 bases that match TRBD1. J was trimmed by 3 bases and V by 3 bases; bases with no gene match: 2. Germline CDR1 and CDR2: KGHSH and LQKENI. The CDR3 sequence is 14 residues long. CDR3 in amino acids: CASSPGTGVYEQYF. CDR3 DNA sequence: TGTGCCAGCTCACCGGGGACAGGGGTCTACGAGCAGTACTTC.

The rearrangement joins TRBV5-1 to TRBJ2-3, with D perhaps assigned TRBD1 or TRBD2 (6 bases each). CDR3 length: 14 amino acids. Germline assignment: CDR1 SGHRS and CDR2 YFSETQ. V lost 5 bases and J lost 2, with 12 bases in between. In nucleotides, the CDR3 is TGCGCCAGCAGTTTAGGGGGGACCACAGATACGCAGTATTTT. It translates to CASSLGGTTDTQYF.

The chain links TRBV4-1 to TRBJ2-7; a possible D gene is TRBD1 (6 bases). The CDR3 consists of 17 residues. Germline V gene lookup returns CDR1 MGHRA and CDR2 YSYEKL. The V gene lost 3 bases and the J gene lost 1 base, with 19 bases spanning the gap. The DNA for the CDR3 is TGCGCCAGCAGCCACTTCCCCAGGGGACGAAAATCCTACGAGCAGTACTTC. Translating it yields CASSHFPRGRKSYEQYF.

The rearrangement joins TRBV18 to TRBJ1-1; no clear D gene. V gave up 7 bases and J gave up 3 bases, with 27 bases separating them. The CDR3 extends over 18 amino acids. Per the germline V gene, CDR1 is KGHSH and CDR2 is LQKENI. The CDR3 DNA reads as TGTGCCAGCTTTTCGAGTGGAGGCAGCTTTGATCCGGACACTGAAGCTTTCTTT. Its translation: CASFSSGGSFDPDTEAFF.

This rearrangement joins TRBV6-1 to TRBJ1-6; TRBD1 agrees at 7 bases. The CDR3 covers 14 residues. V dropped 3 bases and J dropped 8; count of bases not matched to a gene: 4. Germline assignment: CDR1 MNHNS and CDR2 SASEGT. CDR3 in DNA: TGTGCCAGCAGTGATGGACAGGAGCATTCACCCCTCCACTTT. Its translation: CASSDGQEHSPLHF.

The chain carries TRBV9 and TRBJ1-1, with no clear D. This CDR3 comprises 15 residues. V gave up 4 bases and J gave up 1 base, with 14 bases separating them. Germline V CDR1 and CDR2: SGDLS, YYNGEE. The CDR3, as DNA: TGTGCCAGCAGCAGAGGCGGACGGCAGAACACTGAAGCTTTCTTT. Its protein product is CASSRGGRQNTEAFF.

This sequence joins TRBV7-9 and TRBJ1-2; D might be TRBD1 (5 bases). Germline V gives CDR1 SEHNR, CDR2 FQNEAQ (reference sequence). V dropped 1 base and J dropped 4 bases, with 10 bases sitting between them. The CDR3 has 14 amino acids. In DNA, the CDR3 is TGTGCCAGCAGCTTAGGACAGTCCCCCTATGGCTACACCTTC. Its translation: CASSLGQSPYGYTF.

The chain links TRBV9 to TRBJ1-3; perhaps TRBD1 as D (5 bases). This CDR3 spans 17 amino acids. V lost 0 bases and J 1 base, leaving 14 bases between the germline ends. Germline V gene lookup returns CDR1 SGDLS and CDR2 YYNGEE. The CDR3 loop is CASSVDPGVGSGNTIYF. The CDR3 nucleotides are TGTGCCAGCAGCGTAGATCCGGGGGTGGGTTCTGGAAACACCATATATTTT. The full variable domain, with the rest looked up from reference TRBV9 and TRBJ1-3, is DSGVTQTPKHLITATGQRVTLRCSPRSGDLSVYWYQQSLDQGLQFLIQYYNGEERAKGNILERFSAQQFPDLHSELNLSSLELGDSALYFCASSVDPGVGSGNTIYFGEGSWLTVV.

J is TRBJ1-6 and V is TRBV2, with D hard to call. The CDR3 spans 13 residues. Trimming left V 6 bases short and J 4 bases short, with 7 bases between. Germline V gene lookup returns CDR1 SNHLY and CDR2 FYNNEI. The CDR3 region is CASRELYNSPLHF. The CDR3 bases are TGTGCCAGCAGGGAGTTGTATAATTCACCCCTCCACTTT.

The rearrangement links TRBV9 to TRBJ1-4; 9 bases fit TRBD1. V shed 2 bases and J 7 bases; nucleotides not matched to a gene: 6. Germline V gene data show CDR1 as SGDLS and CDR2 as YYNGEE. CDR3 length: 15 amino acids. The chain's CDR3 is CASSVTGGIGEKLFF. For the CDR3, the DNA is TGTGCCAGCAGCGTCACAGGGGGCATTGGTGAAAAACTGTTTTTT. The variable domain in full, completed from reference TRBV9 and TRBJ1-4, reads DSGVTQTPKHLITATGQRVTLRCSPRSGDLSVYWYQQSLDQGLQFLIQYYNGEERAKGNILERFSAQQFPDLHSELNLSSLELGDSALYFCASSVTGGIGEKLFFGSGTQLSVL.

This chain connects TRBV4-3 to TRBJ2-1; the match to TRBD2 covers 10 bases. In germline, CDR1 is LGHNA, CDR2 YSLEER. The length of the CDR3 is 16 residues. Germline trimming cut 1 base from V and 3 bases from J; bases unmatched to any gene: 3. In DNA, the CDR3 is TGCGCCAGCAGCCAAGGAACTAGCGGGGACTACAATGAGCAGTTCTTC. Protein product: CASSQGTSGDYNEQFF.

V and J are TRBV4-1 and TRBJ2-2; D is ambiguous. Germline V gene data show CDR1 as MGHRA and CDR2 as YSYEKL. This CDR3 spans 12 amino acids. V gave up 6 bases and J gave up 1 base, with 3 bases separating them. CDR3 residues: CASSRNTGELFF. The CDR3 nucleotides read TGCGCCAGCAGTAGGAACACCGGGGAGCTGTTTTTT.

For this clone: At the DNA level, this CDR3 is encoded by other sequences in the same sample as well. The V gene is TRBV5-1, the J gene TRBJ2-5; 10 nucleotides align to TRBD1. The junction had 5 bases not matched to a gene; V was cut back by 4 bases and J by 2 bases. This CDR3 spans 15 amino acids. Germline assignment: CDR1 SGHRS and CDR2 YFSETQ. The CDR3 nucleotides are TGCGCCAGCAGCGGGTTGGGACAGGGGCAAGAGACCCAGTACTTC. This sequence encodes CASSGLGQGQETQYF.

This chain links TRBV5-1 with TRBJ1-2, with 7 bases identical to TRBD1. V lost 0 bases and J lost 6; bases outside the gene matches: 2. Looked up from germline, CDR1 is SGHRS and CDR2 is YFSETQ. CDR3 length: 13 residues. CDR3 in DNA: TGCGCCAGCAGCTTGGAGGGGGCGGATGGCTACACCTTC. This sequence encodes CASSLEGADGYTF.

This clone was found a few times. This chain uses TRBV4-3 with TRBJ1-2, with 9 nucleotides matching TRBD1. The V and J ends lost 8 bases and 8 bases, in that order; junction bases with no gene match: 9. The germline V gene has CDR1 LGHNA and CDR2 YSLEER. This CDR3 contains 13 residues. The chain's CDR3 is CASAAQGASGYTF. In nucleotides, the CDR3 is TGCGCCAGCGCAGCACAGGGGGCGAGCGGCTACACCTTC.

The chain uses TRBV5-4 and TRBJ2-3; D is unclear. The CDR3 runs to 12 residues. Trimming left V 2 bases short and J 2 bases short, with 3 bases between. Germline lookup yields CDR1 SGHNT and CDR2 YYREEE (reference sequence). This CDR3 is CASSLLTDTQYF. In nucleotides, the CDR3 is TGTGCCAGCAGCTTACTCACAGATACGCAGTATTTT.

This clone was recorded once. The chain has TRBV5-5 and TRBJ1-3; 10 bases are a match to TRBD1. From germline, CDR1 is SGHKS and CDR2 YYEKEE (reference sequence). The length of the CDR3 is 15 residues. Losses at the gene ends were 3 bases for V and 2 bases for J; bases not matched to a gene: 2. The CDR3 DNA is TGTGCCAGCAGCTCAGACAGGGGGCCTGGAAACACCATATATTTT. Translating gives CASSSDRGPGNTIYF. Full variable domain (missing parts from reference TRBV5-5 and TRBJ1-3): DAGVTQSPTHLIKTRGQQVTLRCSPISGHKSVSWYQQVLGQGPQFIFQYYEKEERGRGNFPDRFSARQFPNYSSELNVNALLLGDSALYLCASSSDRGPGNTIYFGEGSWLTVV.

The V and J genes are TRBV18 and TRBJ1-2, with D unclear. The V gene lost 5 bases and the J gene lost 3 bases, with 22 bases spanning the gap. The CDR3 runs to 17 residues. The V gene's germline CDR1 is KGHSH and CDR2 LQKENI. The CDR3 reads CASSVKRFPPWDYGYTF. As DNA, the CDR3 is TGTGCCAGCTCAGTCAAACGTTTCCCCCCATGGGACTATGGCTACACCTTC.

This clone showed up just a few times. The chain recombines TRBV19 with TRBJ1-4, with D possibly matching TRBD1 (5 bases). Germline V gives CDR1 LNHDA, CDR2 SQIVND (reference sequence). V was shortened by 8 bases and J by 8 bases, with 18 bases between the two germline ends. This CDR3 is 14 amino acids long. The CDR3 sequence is CASGGGRIGEKLFF. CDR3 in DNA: TGTGCCAGTGGGGGTGGACGAATAGGGGAAAAACTGTTTTTT.

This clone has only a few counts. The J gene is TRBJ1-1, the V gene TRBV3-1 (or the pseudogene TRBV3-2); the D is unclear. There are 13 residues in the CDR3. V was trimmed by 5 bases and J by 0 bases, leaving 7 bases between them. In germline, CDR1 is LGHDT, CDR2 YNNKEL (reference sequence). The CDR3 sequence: CASSFELNTEAFF. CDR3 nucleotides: TGTGCCAGCAGCTTCGAGTTGAACACTGAAGCTTTCTTT.

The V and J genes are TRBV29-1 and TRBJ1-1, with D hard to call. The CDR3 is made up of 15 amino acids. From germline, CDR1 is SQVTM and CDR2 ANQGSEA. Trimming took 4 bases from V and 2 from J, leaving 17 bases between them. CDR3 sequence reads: CSVVGSARSNTEAFF. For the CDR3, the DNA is TGCAGCGTTGTAGGCTCAGCACGATCAAACACTGAAGCTTTCTTT.

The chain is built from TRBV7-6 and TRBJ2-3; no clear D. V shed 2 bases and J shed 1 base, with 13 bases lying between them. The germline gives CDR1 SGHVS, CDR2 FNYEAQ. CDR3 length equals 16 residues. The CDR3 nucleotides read TGTGCCAGCAGCTTACAGGCTAGTCTAGGCACAGATACGCAGTATTTT. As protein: CASSLQASLGTDTQYF.

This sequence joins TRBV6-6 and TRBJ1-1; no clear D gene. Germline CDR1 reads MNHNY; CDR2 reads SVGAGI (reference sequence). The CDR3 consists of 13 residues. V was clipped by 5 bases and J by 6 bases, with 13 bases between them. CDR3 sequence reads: CASSGGGLSEAFF. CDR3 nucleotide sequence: TGTGCCAGCAGTGGCGGAGGACTATCTGAAGCTTTCTTT.

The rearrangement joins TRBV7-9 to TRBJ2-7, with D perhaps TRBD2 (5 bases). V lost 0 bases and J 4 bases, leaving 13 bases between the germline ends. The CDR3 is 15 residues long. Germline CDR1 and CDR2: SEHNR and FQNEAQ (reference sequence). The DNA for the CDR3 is TGTGCCAGCAGCTTAGCTGGCGGGCCCGCTTACGAGCAGTACTTC. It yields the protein CASSLAGGPAYEQYF. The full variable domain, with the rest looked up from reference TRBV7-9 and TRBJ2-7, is DTGVSQNPRHKITKRGQNVTFRCDPISEHNRLYWYRQTLGQGPEFLTYFQNEAQLEKSRLLSDRFSAERPKGSFSTLEIQRTEQGDSAMYLCASSLAGGPAYEQYFGPGTRLTVT.

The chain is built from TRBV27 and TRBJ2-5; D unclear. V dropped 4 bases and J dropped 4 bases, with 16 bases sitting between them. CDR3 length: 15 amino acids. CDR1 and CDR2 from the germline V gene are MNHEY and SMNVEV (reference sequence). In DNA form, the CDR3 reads TGTGCCAGCAGTTCAATCGTGGGGAATTTAGAGACCCAGTACTTC. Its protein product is CASSSIVGNLETQYF.

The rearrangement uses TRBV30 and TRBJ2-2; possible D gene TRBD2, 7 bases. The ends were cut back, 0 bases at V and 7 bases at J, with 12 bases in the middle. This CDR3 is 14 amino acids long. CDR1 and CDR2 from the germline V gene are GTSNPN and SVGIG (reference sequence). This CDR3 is CAWSVGGGVGELFF. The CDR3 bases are TGTGCCTGGAGTGTAGGCGGGGGCGTCGGGGAGCTGTTTTTT.

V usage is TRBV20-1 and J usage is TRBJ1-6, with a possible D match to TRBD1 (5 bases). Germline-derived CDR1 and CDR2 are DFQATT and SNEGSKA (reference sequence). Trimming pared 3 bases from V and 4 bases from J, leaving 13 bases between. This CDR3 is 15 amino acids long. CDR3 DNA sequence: TGCAGTGCTAGTTTGGGGGTCGGGTATAATTCACCCCTCCACTTT. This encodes CSASLGVGYNSPLHF.

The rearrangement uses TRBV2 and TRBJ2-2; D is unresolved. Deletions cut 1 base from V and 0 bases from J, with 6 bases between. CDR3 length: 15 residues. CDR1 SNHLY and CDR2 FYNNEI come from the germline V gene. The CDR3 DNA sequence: TGTGCCAGCAGTGAAGAAGGTACGAACACCGGGGAGCTGTTTTTT. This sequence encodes CASSEEGTNTGELFF.

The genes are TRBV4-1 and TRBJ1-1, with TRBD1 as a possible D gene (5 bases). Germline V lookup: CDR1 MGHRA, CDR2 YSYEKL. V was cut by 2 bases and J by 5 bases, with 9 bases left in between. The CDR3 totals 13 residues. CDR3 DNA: TGCGCCAGCAGCCAAACCCGACAGACTGAAGCTTTCTTT. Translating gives CASSQTRQTEAFF.

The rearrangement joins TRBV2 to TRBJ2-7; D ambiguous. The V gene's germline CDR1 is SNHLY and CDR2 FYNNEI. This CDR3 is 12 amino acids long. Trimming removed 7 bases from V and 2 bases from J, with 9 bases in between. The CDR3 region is CASNRVAYEQYF. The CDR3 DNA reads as TGTGCCAGCAATCGGGTGGCCTACGAGCAGTACTTC.